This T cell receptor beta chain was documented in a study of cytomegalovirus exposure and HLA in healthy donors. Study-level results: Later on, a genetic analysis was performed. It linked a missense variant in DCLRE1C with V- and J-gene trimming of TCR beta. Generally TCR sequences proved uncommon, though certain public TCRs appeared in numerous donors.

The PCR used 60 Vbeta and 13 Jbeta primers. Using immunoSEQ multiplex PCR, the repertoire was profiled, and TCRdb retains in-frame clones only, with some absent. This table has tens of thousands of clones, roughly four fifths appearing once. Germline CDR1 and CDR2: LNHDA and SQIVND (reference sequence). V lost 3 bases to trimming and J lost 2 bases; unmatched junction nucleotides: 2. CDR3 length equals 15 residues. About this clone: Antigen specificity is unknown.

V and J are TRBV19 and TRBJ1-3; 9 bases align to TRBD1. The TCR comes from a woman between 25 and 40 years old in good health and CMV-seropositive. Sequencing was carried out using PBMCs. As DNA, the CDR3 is TGTGCCAGTAGTATCCGACAGGGGGCTGGAAACACCATATATTTT. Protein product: CASSIRQGAGNTIYF.